The sequence of this TCR beta chain was determined in a study of Graves' ophthalmopathy and Graves' hyperthyroidism (dated by TCRdb to between 2018 and 2020). A note on the overall study: Peripheral blood was collected at initial diagnosis, before any treatment. Following sampling, methimazole starting at 30 mg daily was administered to hyperthyroidism patients, and high-dose intravenous methylprednisolone was administered to ophthalmopathy patients. In total, under 150 blood samples were TCR-sequenced: approximately 42 ophthalmopathy, roughly 77 hyperthyroidism and some 17 hyperthyroidism-to-ophthalmopathy patients. In over 5 hyperthyroidism patients, the T-cell repertoire of thyroid tissue was compared with the T-cell repertoire of blood. TCR beta repertoire signatures were used to distinguish Graves' ophthalmopathy from Graves' hyperthyroidism and to predict progression to ophthalmopathy. To explore V-J signatures that distinguish ophthalmopathy from hyperthyroidism, a discovery set of around 100 patients was enrolled, made up of 43 with ophthalmopathy and 57 with stable hyperthyroidism. The independent validation cohort included around 19 hyperthyroidism patients plus 17 patients who later progressed from hyperthyroidism to ophthalmopathy.

Stable hyperthyroidism was defined as no progression to ophthalmopathy within 18 months of follow-up. The hyperthyroidism patients were 18 to 65 years old and newly diagnosed, with a disease duration of less than 2 months. Patients were excluded if they had other autoimmune diseases, uncontrolled infections, pregnancy or lactation. Diagnosis relied on clinical symptoms, serum thyroxine, TRAb, thyroid ultrasound and orbital computed tomography. Ficoll-Paque density gradient centrifugation was used to isolate PBMCs from 8 to 10 ml of fresh peripheral blood. Total RNA was extracted using Trizol reagent, and RNA quality was checked on an Agilent 2100 Bioanalyzer. The paper's findings and limits, for the study overall: No statistical method was used to predetermine the sample size, and group allocation was not hidden from the investigators. In cross-validation, the 13-signature model distinguished ophthalmopathy from stable hyperthyroidism with 85% to 90% sensitivity and about 84% specificity, and in the test set the corresponding values were about 80% and 75%. Most expanded thyroid clonotypes with a frequency above 0.001 also appeared in blood, which suggests that blood repertoires may reflect the immune response in the thyroid. In validation, the model predicted ophthalmopathy progression with about 71% sensitivity and 72.22% specificity; roughly eleven predicted patients were CT-confirmed with GO in a median of about 6.1 months.

This clonotype was counted at least ten times. Its antigen is still unknown. No clone much larger than this one lies a single base away; base qualities are absent. For repertoire sequencing, the TCR beta CDR3 regions were amplified from RNA transcripts. The first round of RT-PCR was done with HTBI primers and the Qiagen OneStep RT-PCR kit, and was followed by a second round of multiplex PCR, then size selection and purification. Sequencing of the libraries was carried out on an Illumina HiSeq2000 in paired-end mode with 100 bp reads. Per the source publication's procedure: SOAPnuke was used to process the reads, throwing out any read that had adapters, had uncalled bases, had a mean Phred below 15, or lacked an exact constant-primer or identifier match. COPE v1.2.5 was used to merge high-quality paired reads. Each unique nucleotide sequence was defined as a clonotype, and clonotypes were aligned to IMGT TRB V, D and J references with MiTCR v1.1. The analysis was limited to V-J combinations with a frequency above 0.0001, which together covered over 98% of repertoires. A TCR clonal expansion and chaos score per V-J combination was defined as the ratio of F50 clonal expansion to chaos observed in the TCRdist matrix. Welch's t-statistics and random forest were used to narrow the features down to around twelve V-J combinations, which were then fed into a naive Bayes classifier. The similarity between thyroid and blood repertoires was quantified using the Morisita-Horn index. In-frame beta chains were kept once TCRdb had trimmed the public reads at Q25 with fastp and called clones with MiXCR. Every entry covers one CDR3 protein and lists the most common genes and DNA from its rows. None of the V and J calls come from the authors' own analysis; TCRdb made them. This sample lists 300,000 to 400,000 distinct CDR3 sequences; about 18% were detected once. Of the sample, 2.4% is held by the ten largest clones.

V is trimmed back by 5 bases and J by 0 bases, and the junction contains 4 bases that no gene match accounts for. Reading the germline V gene gives CDR1 SGHAT and CDR2 FQNNGV. The cysteine opens and the phenylalanine closes a CDR3 of 16 amino acids. The DNA shown is the 48-base CDR3, in frame from base 1. The material sequenced was peripheral blood. This sequence originates from an adult woman with stable Graves' hyperthyroidism. This sequence uses TRBV11-2 and TRBJ1-3, and 10 junctional nucleotides match TRBD1. The nucleotides read TGTGCCAGCAGCCTAGGGACAGGGGACTCTGGAAACACCATATATTTT. It is translated as CASSLGTGDSGNTIYF.